This record looks at one T cell receptor beta chain sequence and its context. These data originate in a study of blood T cell repertoires in COVID-19. Study information: Spain, Italy and the United States supplied samples that represented acute and convalescent COVID-19. The cDNA or gDNA used as material had been derived from T cells, B-cell-depleted T cells, or PBMCs.

The authors' processing: Amplifying reference gene primers gave estimates of nucleated cell counts. TCRdb's copy holds only in-frame clones and misses some; the assay was immunoSEQ multiplex PCR. The V and J calls and the clone size are those of that table, but D and trimming were determined from the DNA. The sample lists 210,000 or so clones; nearly 90% were seen once. The clonotype comes from a woman aged 18-29 years who had recovered from COVID-19. Sequencing was performed on peripheral blood.

The CDR3 sequence: CASSYSASGNYEQYF. DNA for the CDR3: TGTGCCAGCAGTTACTCAGCTAGCGGTAACTACGAGCAGTACTTC. V usage is TRBV6-5 and J usage is TRBJ2-7; 7 nucleotides align to TRBD2. The trim removed 0 bases at V and 3 bases at J, leaving 5 bases unmatched. Germline-derived CDR1 and CDR2 are MNHEY and SVGAGI. CDR3 length equals 15 residues.